These 20 T cell receptor beta chains were all obtained from the same sample, sequenced in a study of beta chain features in type 1 diabetes. The entirety of the isolated RNA underwent reverse transcription, so expressed TCRB transcripts were sequenced. Only in-frame clones appear in the TCRdb table, and some are missing; sequencing was by immunoSEQ multiplex PCR. The sample includes 900,000 or so clones, 15% to 20% of them seen just once. What was sequenced was naive CD4+ T cells from blood. Source of these receptors: a woman between 18 and 29 years old in good health.

The chain links TRBV4-1 to TRBJ2-5, with TRBD1 as a possible D gene (6 bases). Trimming removed 3 bases from V and 3 bases from J, with 14 bases in between. In germline, CDR1 is MGHRA, CDR2 YSYEKL. This CDR3 has 15 amino acids. The CDR3 DNA reads TGCGCCAGCAGCCAGGCTCCCACAGGGAAAGAGACCCAGTACTTC. It is translated as CASSQAPTGKETQYF.

CDR3 in DNA: TGTGCCAGCAGCTTGGTTTCAAATCAGCCCCAGCATTTT. The encoded protein is CASSLVSNQPQHF. The rearrangement uses TRBV5-8 and TRBJ1-5; D is unresolved. Germline V gene sequence: CDR1 SGHTS, CDR2 YDEGEE. Deletions cut 0 bases from V and 4 bases from J, with 5 bases between. The CDR3 is made up of 13 amino acids.

In its sample, this clone was seen a few times. This chain joins TRBV19 and TRBJ2-7; TRBD2 matches 11 bases. This CDR3 contains 15 residues. Per germline, CDR1 LNHDA and CDR2 SQIVND (reference sequence). With V trimmed by 3 bases and J by 4 bases, 5 bases remained unmatched. CDR3 sequence reads: CASSMVAGGPYEQYF. The CDR3 DNA reads TGTGCCAGTAGTATGGTAGCGGGAGGGCCGTACGAGCAGTACTTC.

V usage is TRBV7-2 and J usage is TRBJ2-7, with D possibly being TRBD2 (6 bases). The CDR3 is 14 residues long. Deletions cut 0 bases from V and 6 bases from J, with 12 bases between. Germline V gives CDR1 SGHTA, CDR2 FQGNSA. The CDR3 region has the DNA TGTGCCAGCAGCTTAGCTTCTAGCGTGGGCGAGCAGTACTTC. Residues: CASSLASSVGEQYF.

In this sample, this clone turned up a few times. Other DNA sequences in this specimen translate into the identical CDR3. The V gene is TRBV28, the J gene TRBJ2-5; weak D call: TRBD2 (7 bases). V lost 6 bases to trimming and J lost 8 bases, with 16 bases between them. The germline gives CDR1 MDHEN, CDR2 SYDVKM. The CDR3 consists of 13 residues. This CDR3 reads CASSLQGGETQYF. The CDR3 bases are TGTGCCAGCAGCCTACAGGGAGGGGAAACCCAGTACTTC.

A few counts support this clone. This chain uses TRBV7-9 with TRBJ2-7; weak D call: TRBD2 (6 bases). V gave up 3 bases and J gave up 3 bases, with 15 bases separating them. Germline loops: CDR1 SEHNR, CDR2 FQNEAQ (reference sequence). This CDR3 contains 15 residues. The CDR3 DNA sequence: TGTGCCAGCAGCTTGTTTGGGACTCATTTCTACGAGCAGTACTTC. Translating it yields CASSLFGTHFYEQYF. Full variable domain (outside the CDR3, taken from reference TRBV7-9 and TRBJ2-7): DTGVSQNPRHKITKRGQNVTFRCDPISEHNRLYWYRQTLGQGPEFLTYFQNEAQLEKSRLLSDRFSAERPKGSFSTLEIQRTEQGDSAMYLCASSLFGTHFYEQYFGPGTRLTVT.

This clone was observed a handful of times. This chain connects TRBV5-4 to TRBJ2-5; 7 positions match TRBD1. This CDR3 has 16 amino acids. J gave up 1 base and V 4 bases, and 10 bases lay outside the gene matches. Per the germline V gene, CDR1 is SGHNT and CDR2 is YYREEE (reference sequence). The CDR3 DNA reads as TGTGCCAGCAGCGAAGGGGGAACAGGGGCCCAAGAGACCCAGTACTTC. Protein sequence: CASSEGGTGAQETQYF.

This clone came up a few times. This chain uses TRBV5-4 with TRBJ2-3; maybe TRBD2 (5 bases). CDR3 size: 18 residues. Per germline, CDR1 SGHNT and CDR2 YYREEE (reference sequence). The V gene lost 4 bases and the J gene lost 0 bases, with 21 bases spanning the gap. CDR3: CASSRIGSSTRSTDTQYF. For the CDR3, the DNA is TGTGCCAGCAGCCGCATTGGTTCTAGCACTCGGAGCACAGATACGCAGTATTTT.

This chain joins TRBV15 and TRBJ1-4, with D unclear. CDR1 is LNHNV and CDR2 is YYDKDF in the germline V gene (reference sequence). The CDR3 runs to 15 residues. V was cut by 0 bases and J by 1 base, with 6 bases left in between. This CDR3 reads CATSRDLGTNEKLFF. DNA for the CDR3: TGTGCCACCAGCAGAGATTTAGGAACTAATGAAAAACTGTTTTTT.

The chain combines TRBV6-6 with TRBJ1-1; D remains ambiguous. The CDR3 loop spans 13 amino acids. CDR1 and CDR2 from the germline V gene are MNHNY and SVGAGI (reference sequence). V lost 4 bases to trimming and J lost 3 bases, with 9 bases between them. CDR3 nucleotides: TGTGCCAGCAGTTCGGATAGGGACACTGAAGCTTTCTTT. Translating gives CASSSDRDTEAFF.

V usage is TRBV10-3 and J usage is TRBJ2-3, with D possibly TRBD2 on 5 matching bases. V lost 10 bases and J lost 4, with 9 bases in between. Germline loops: CDR1 ENHRY, CDR2 SYGVKD. The CDR3 contains 11 residues. The CDR3 loop reads CATSGADTQYF. The CDR3 nucleotides are TGTGCCACCAGCGGAGCAGATACGCAGTATTTT.

This rearrangement joins TRBV7-2 to TRBJ2-3; a possible D gene is TRBD1 (5 bases). The germline gives CDR1 SGHTA, CDR2 FQGNSA. Deletions cut 5 bases from V and 1 base from J, with 19 bases between. The CDR3 extends over 17 amino acids. The CDR3 protein is CASSPPHAGSRTDTQYF. Written as DNA, the CDR3 is TGTGCCAGCAGCCCACCGCATGCAGGGTCTCGCACAGATACGCAGTATTTT.

CDR3 sequence (DNA): TGTGCCAGCAGCCACCTTAGCGGGAGTAGACGGACCGGGGAGCTGTTTTTT. It encodes CASSHLSGSRRTGELFF. V is TRBV11-2 and J is TRBJ2-2; 9 positions agree with TRBD2. V trimming: 5 bases; J trimming: 5 bases; junction bases outside the gene matches: 12. Germline assignment: CDR1 SGHAT and CDR2 FQNNGV. The CDR3 is 17 amino acids.

Here the CDR3 reads CASSGQGFYNEQFF. DNA for the CDR3: TGTGCCAGCAGCGGACAGGGCTTTTACAATGAGCAGTTCTTC. The chain uses TRBV2 and TRBJ2-1; 8 bases agree with TRBD1. The CDR3 runs 14 residues. After removal of 6 bases from V and 4 bases from J, the junction contained 5 bases not matched to a gene. Per the germline V gene, CDR1 is SNHLY and CDR2 is FYNNEI. Supplemented by reference TRBV2 and TRBJ2-1, the full variable domain reads EPEVTQTPSHQVTQMGQEVILRCVPISNHLYFYWYRQILGQKVEFLVSFYNNEISEKSEIFDDQFSVERPDGSNFTLKIRSTKLEDSAMYFCASSGQGFYNEQFFGPGTRLTVL.

J is TRBJ1-2 and V is TRBV2; D might be TRBD1 (5 bases). Germline CDR1 is SNHLY and CDR2 is FYNNEI. V was clipped by 3 bases and J by 4 bases, with 9 bases between them. CDR3 length: 13 residues. CDR3 in DNA: TGTGCCAGCAGTGACACCGGGACCTATGGCTACACCTTC. Protein: CASSDTGTYGYTF. Together with reference TRBV2 and TRBJ1-2, the CDR3 gives the full variable domain: EPEVTQTPSHQVTQMGQEVILRCVPISNHLYFYWYRQILGQKVEFLVSFYNNEISEKSEIFDDQFSVERPDGSNFTLKIRSTKLEDSAMYFCASSDTGTYGYTFGSGTRLTVV.

V gene TRBV28 combines with J gene TRBJ1-3; unclear D gene. Germline values: CDR1 MDHEN, CDR2 SYDVKM. CDR3 size: 15 residues. V gave up 5 bases and J gave up 2 bases, with 13 bases separating them. In DNA, the CDR3 is TGTGCCAGCAGTACGGGAGCCTATCCTGGAAACACCATATATTTT. It specifies CASSTGAYPGNTIYF.

The V call is TRBV19, the J call TRBJ1-3, with D perhaps matching TRBD1 (5 bases). The germline V gene encodes CDR1 LNHDA and CDR2 SQIVND (reference sequence). Trimming took 6 bases from V and 3 from J, leaving 15 bases between them. The CDR3 runs 15 residues. CDR3 DNA sequence: TGTGCCAGTAGCATCCCGGGGACGCGTGGAAACACCATATATTTT. Protein: CASSIPGTRGNTIYF.

V gene TRBV5-4 combines with J gene TRBJ2-3; D uncertain. Trimming took off 4 bases at V and 0 bases at J, with 15 bases between the two ends. The CDR3 totals 16 residues. CDR1 and CDR2 (germline): SGHNT, YYREEE (reference sequence). CDR3 DNA sequence: TGTGCCAGCAGCCGTCGAAAGGCAGCTAGCACAGATACGCAGTATTTT. This sequence encodes CASSRRKAASTDTQYF.

The chain has TRBV7-9 and TRBJ2-1, with D perhaps matching TRBD1 (5 bases). Trimming shortened V by 8 bases and J by 4 bases, and 9 bases separated the two germline ends. Germline lookup yields CDR1 SEHNR and CDR2 FQNEAQ (reference sequence). This CDR3 has 12 amino acids. This chain's CDR3 is CASGASYNEQFF. DNA for the CDR3: TGTGCCAGCGGGGCTTCTTACAATGAGCAGTTCTTC.

There are a few counts of this clone. Different DNA sequences within this sample yield the same CDR3. V and J are TRBV28 and TRBJ1-3; D is undetermined. Trimming removed 3 bases at V and 4 bases at J, with 4 bases between. CDR1 is MDHEN and CDR2 is SYDVKM in the germline V gene. The CDR3 has 12 residues. The CDR3 here is CASSLVGNTIYF. The CDR3 region has the DNA TGTGCCAGCAGTTTGGTGGGAAACACCATATATTTT.